This T cell receptor (beta chain) was recorded in a study of neurological immune-mediated disorders. Whole-study findings and limits: HTLV-1-associated myelopathy ranked highest for TCR clonal expansion and multiple sclerosis lowest, beneath healthy controls. Because no CDR3 amino acid sequences were shared across subjects by expanded clones, private repertoires were suggested in all groups.

The germline V gene encodes CDR1 SGHRS and CDR2 YFSETQ. Deletions cut 0 bases from V and 4 bases from J, with 14 bases between. CDR3 length: 16 amino acids. Sorted libraries came from roughly 1 million CD4+ or CD8+ T cells. Every sequencing run returned over 170 million TCR-beta sequences, which were derived from 15-18 subjects. Each CDR3 protein is one row after TCRdb ran MiXCR on the 5' RACE reads. The sample has about 10,000 distinct CDR3 sequences; 22% are singletons. This clonotype appeared many times. What it recognizes is unknown. V and J are TRBV5-1 and TRBJ2-1; no clear D. Sequenced input: CD8+ T cells from blood. This sequence originates from a woman in her thirties or forties with multiple sclerosis. The CDR3 here is CASSLESHPVYNEQFF. The CDR3 DNA is TGCGCCAGCAGCTTGGAGAGCCACCCCGTATACAATGAGCAGTTCTTC.